The rows below give T cell receptor beta chains drawn from one sample of a study of response to subunit inactivated influenza vaccine. MiXCR, run by TCRdb on the RT-PCR reads, gives a single entry per CDR3 protein. Here the sample spans around 570,000 distinct CDR3 sequences, around 11% being singletons. In addition, the sample was reused for a study of T cells expressing NK-cell markers.

Sample: PBMCs from blood, taken on the day of vaccination. The receptor source for this set is a man aged 45-65 years who received an inactivated influenza vaccine. Each CDR3 is given with its conserved first and last residue. A D gene is named only where the DNA matches it firmly. Clone size is shown for a subset of rows, as once, few, many or a class of expanded clone.

clone size: .
D gene: .
V gene: TRBV7-2
J gene: TRBJ1-2
CDR3 protein: CASSLVADYGYTF
CDR3 DNA: TGTGCCAGCAGCTTAGTAGCAGACTATGGCTACACCTTC

clone size: many
D gene: TRBD1
V gene: TRBV5-1
J gene: TRBJ2-3
CDR3 protein: CASSLAPGQTSTDTQYF
CDR3 DNA: TGCGCCAGCAGCTTGGCTCCGGGACAGACAAGCACAGATACGCAGTATTTT

clone size: .
D gene: TRBD2
V gene: TRBV20-1
J gene: TRBJ2-1
CDR3 protein: CSAGRAAYNEQFF
CDR3 DNA: TGCAGTGCCGGGAGGGCAGCCTACAATGAGCAGTTCTTC

clone size: .
D gene: TRBD1
V gene: TRBV7-9
J gene: TRBJ1-2
CDR3 protein: CASSLAGQARSYGYTF
CDR3 DNA: TGTGCCAGCAGCTTAGCCGGACAGGCCAGGAGCTATGGCTACACCTTC

clone size: few
D gene: .
V gene: TRBV9
J gene: TRBJ2-1
CDR3 protein: CASSVGMSSYNEQFF
CDR3 DNA: TGTGCCAGCAGCGTGGGGATGAGCTCCTACAATGAGCAGTTCTTC

clone size: .
D gene: TRBD2
V gene: TRBV29-1
J gene: TRBJ2-5
CDR3 protein: CSAGGFEETQYF
CDR3 DNA: TGCAGCGCCGGGGGGTTCGAAGAGACCCAGTACTTC

clone size: few
D gene: TRBD1
V gene: TRBV7-9
J gene: TRBJ1-2
CDR3 protein: CASSLERGPYGYTF
CDR3 DNA: TGTGCCAGCAGCTTAGAGAGGGGGCCCTATGGCTACACCTTC

clone size: few
D gene: .
V gene: TRBV18
J gene: TRBJ2-7
CDR3 protein: CASSPGGDRRYEQYF
CDR3 DNA: TGTGCCAGCTCACCAGGGGGGGACAGGCGCTACGAGCAGTACTTC

clone size: few
D gene: TRBD2
V gene: TRBV7-2
J gene: TRBJ2-1
CDR3 protein: CASSPMGREGGNEQFF
CDR3 DNA: TGTGCCAGCAGCCCCATGGGGCGGGAGGGGGGGAATGAGCAGTTCTTC

clone size: few
D gene: .
V gene: TRBV20-1
J gene: TRBJ2-7
CDR3 protein: CSAREGRRSSYEQYF
CDR3 DNA: TGCAGTGCTAGAGAAGGGCGCCGGAGCTCCTACGAGCAGTACTTC

clone size: many
D gene: TRBD1
V gene: TRBV5-1
J gene: TRBJ2-5
CDR3 protein: CASSWGTGVEETQYF
CDR3 DNA: TGCGCCAGCAGTTGGGGAACAGGGGTTGAGGAGACCCAGTACTTC

clone size: few
D gene: TRBD2
V gene: TRBV24-1
J gene: TRBJ2-1
CDR3 protein: CATSDYGLAGYNEQFF
CDR3 DNA: TGTGCCACCAGTGATTACGGACTAGCGGGGTACAATGAGCAGTTCTTC

clone size: many
D gene: .
V gene: TRBV27
J gene: TRBJ2-3
CDR3 protein: CASSWVLRGGGLDTQYF
CDR3 DNA: TGTGCCAGCAGTTGGGTGTTGAGAGGGGGGGGCTTGGATACGCAGTATTTT

clone size: many
D gene: .
V gene: TRBV10-3
J gene: TRBJ2-7
CDR3 protein: CATRHQGRTYEQYF
CDR3 DNA: TGTGCCACCCGCCACCAGGGGCGAACCTACGAGCAGTACTTC

clone size: many
D gene: .
V gene: TRBV5-1
J gene: TRBJ2-7
CDR3 protein: CASSLVPGAGYEQYF
CDR3 DNA: TGCGCCAGCAGCTTGGTACCGGGGGCTGGCTACGAGCAGTACTTC

clone size: many
D gene: .
V gene: TRBV7-7
J gene: TRBJ2-5
CDR3 protein: CASSLHGRETQYF
CDR3 DNA: TGTGCTAGCAGCTTACATGGCAGGGAGACCCAGTACTTC

clone size: few
D gene: .
V gene: TRBV7-2
J gene: TRBJ1-2
CDR3 protein: CASSLKTRGTYGYTF
CDR3 DNA: TGTGCCAGCAGCTTAAAGACCCGGGGGACCTATGGCTACACCTTC

clone size: few
D gene: TRBD1
V gene: TRBV6-5
J gene: TRBJ1-1
CDR3 protein: CASSFRTGLITEAFF
CDR3 DNA: TGTGCCAGCAGTTTCCGGACAGGGTTGATCACTGAAGCTTTCTTT

clone size: .
D gene: .
V gene: TRBV6-5
J gene: TRBJ2-5
CDR3 protein: CASTGNQETQYF
CDR3 DNA: TGTGCCAGTACGGGAAACCAAGAGACCCAGTACTTC

clone size: few
D gene: .
V gene: TRBV2
J gene: TRBJ1-5
CDR3 protein: CASSRGEGPQHF
CDR3 DNA: TGTGCCAGCTCGAGGGGTGAGGGGCCCCAGCATTTT

clone size: few
D gene: .
V gene: TRBV9
J gene: TRBJ2-2
CDR3 protein: CASSVEFGYTGELFF
CDR3 DNA: TGTGCCAGCAGCGTAGAGTTTGGTTACACCGGGGAGCTGTTTTTT

clone size: few
D gene: .
V gene: TRBV5-6
J gene: TRBJ2-3
CDR3 protein: CASSLDAGIRADTQYF
CDR3 DNA: TGTGCCAGCAGCTTGGATGCAGGCATTCGAGCAGATACGCAGTATTTT

clone size: .
D gene: TRBD1
V gene: TRBV6-1
J gene: TRBJ1-2
CDR3 protein: CASSTPGTGAYGYTF
CDR3 DNA: TGTGCCAGCAGTACCCCCGGGACAGGGGCCTATGGCTACACCTTC

clone size: .
D gene: TRBD1
V gene: TRBV5-6
J gene: TRBJ2-3
CDR3 protein: CASRVTGGLTDTQYF
CDR3 DNA: TGTGCCAGCAGAGTGACAGGGGGCTTGACAGATACGCAGTATTTT

clone size: .
D gene: .
V gene: TRBV18
J gene: TRBJ1-1
CDR3 protein: CASSLPNTEAFF
CDR3 DNA: TGTGCCAGCTCACTCCCGAACACTGAAGCTTTCTTT

clone size: few
D gene: .
V gene: TRBV15
J gene: TRBJ2-3
CDR3 protein: CATSRDWDTQYF
CDR3 DNA: TGTGCCACCAGCAGAGATTGGGATACGCAGTATTTT